What follows are 13 T cell receptor beta chains derived from one specimen sequenced in a study of T-cell memory formation after mild COVID-19. Using its own MiXCR run on the 5' RACE reads, TCRdb lists one record per CDR3 protein. The sample carries some 130,000 distinct CDR3 sequences, about 6% recorded once. The specimen sequenced was PBMCs or a T cell subset sorted from them (not recorded which). Source of these receptors: an adult woman who had mild COVID-19 (a few samples of this study predate the infection). Cell type and time point are not known.

This clonotype was detected ten times or more. This chain connects TRBV5-1 to TRBJ2-5, with 7 positions matching TRBD1. The ends lost 1 base at V and 5 bases at J; junction bases unmatched: 8. The germline V gene has CDR1 SGHRS and CDR2 YFSETQ. The CDR3 has 15 residues. Here the CDR3 reads CASSLPGTAQETQYF. CDR3 nucleotides: TGCGCCAGCAGCTTGCCTGGGACAGCCCAGGAGACCCAGTACTTC.

This clonotype was observed a few times. The chain employs TRBV7-9 and TRBJ2-7; TRBD1 is a possible D gene (6 bases). Trimming pared 4 bases from V and 7 bases from J, leaving 20 bases between. The germline CDR1 and CDR2 sequences are SEHNR and FQNEAQ (reference sequence). This CDR3 spans 15 amino acids. The CDR3 reads CASSSEQGRRGEQYF. For the CDR3, the DNA is TGTGCCAGCAGCTCCGAACAGGGACGAAGGGGGGAGCAGTACTTC.

This clonotype was seen a few times. The chain is built from TRBV13 and TRBJ1-1; D may be TRBD1 (5 bases). Germline CDR1 and CDR2: PRHDT and FYEKMQ (reference sequence). V lost 0 bases, J lost 0 bases, and 8 bases lay in between. The CDR3 is 15 amino acids. As DNA, the CDR3 is TGTGCCAGCAGCTTAGGTCAGGGCATGAACACTGAAGCTTTCTTT. Its protein product is CASSLGQGMNTEAFF.

This clonotype has at least ten counts. The chain carries TRBV5-1 and TRBJ2-3; unclear D gene. The CDR3 has 12 residues. The germline gives CDR1 SGHRS, CDR2 YFSETQ. The V end was cut by 0 bases, the J end by 5 bases, with 4 bases between. The CDR3 nucleotides are TGCGCCAGCAGCTTGGAGGTAGATACGCAGTATTTT. This codes for CASSLEVDTQYF.

This chain joins TRBV7-7 and TRBJ1-1; no firm D call. The CDR3 sequence is 13 residues long. With 5 bases removed from V and 4 bases from J, the gap between germline ends came to 11 bases. Germline V gene lookup returns CDR1 SSHAT and CDR2 FNYEAQ (reference sequence). DNA of the CDR3: TGTGCCAGCAGCACGGACGGTCCCACTGAAGCTTTCTTT. Its translation is CASSTDGPTEAFF. Complete variable domain (other parts from reference TRBV7-7 and TRBJ1-1): GAGVSQSPRYKVTKRGQDVTLRCDPISSHATLYWYQQALGQGPEFLTYFNYEAQPDKSGLPSDRFSAERPEGSISTLTIQRTEQRDSAMYRCASSTDGPTEAFFGQGTRLTVV.

This rearrangement joins TRBV12-3 or TRBV12-4 to TRBJ1-3; tentatively, D is TRBD1 (6 bases). The V end was cut by 3 bases, the J end by 4 bases, with 13 bases between. The CDR3 is made up of 15 amino acids. The CDR3 is CASSFEGGMGNTIYF. In nucleotides, the CDR3 is TGTGCCAGCAGTTTTGAGGGGGGTATGGGAAACACCATATATTTT.

The rearrangement joins TRBV18 to TRBJ2-7, with 7 bases fitting TRBD1. The V gene end was trimmed by 2 bases and the J gene end by 4 bases; junction bases not matched to a gene: 8. This CDR3 has 15 amino acids. CDR1 is KGHSH and CDR2 is LQKENI in the germline V gene. CDR3 amino acids: CASSPRQGRVYEQYF. The CDR3 coding sequence is TGTGCCAGCTCACCAAGACAGGGAAGAGTTTACGAGCAGTACTTC. Complete variable domain (other parts from reference TRBV18 and TRBJ2-7): NAGVMQNPRHLVRRRGQEARLRCSPMKGHSHVYWYRQLPEEGLKFMVYLQKENIIDESGMPKERFSAEFPKEGPSILRIQQVVRGDSAAYFCASSPRQGRVYEQYFGPGTRLTVT.

This clonotype was recorded at least ten times. The J gene is TRBJ2-7, the V gene TRBV7-9; D gene ambiguous. The germline V gene encodes CDR1 SEHNR and CDR2 FQNEAQ (reference sequence). V dropped 1 base and J dropped 6 bases, with 7 bases sitting between them. The CDR3 extends over 12 amino acids. CDR3 nucleotide sequence: TGTGCCAGCAGCTTAGGTTTGGTCGAGCAGTACTTC. Amino acids: CASSLGLVEQYF.

The V call is TRBV7-2, the J call TRBJ2-7; 14 nucleotides line up with TRBD2. The CDR3 consists of 17 residues. Germline loops: CDR1 SGHTA, CDR2 FQGNSA. With V trimmed by 0 bases and J by 5 bases, 6 bases remained unmatched. The CDR3 coding sequence is TGTGCCAGCAGCTTAGCGAGACTAGCGGGGGGGCGGAACGAGCAGTACTTC. Encoded protein: CASSLARLAGGRNEQYF.

Only a few counts were recorded for this clonotype. The rearrangement joins TRBV7-9 to TRBJ2-1, with 9 bases fitting TRBD2. Germline V gene data show CDR1 as SEHNR and CDR2 as FQNEAQ (reference sequence). The CDR3 length is 15 residues. V was clipped by 2 bases and J by 8 bases; unmatched bases: 7. In DNA form, the CDR3 reads TGTGCCAGCAGCTTATGGTCTAGCGGGGCAGATGAGCAGTTCTTC. Translated, it gives CASSLWSSGADEQFF.

A few counts support this clonotype. V gene TRBV20-1 combines with J gene TRBJ2-3, with 15 bases that match TRBD2. The germline V gene has CDR1 DFQATT and CDR2 SNEGSKA (reference sequence). With V trimmed by 5 bases and J by 0 bases, 3 bases remained unmatched. There are 16 residues in the CDR3. The DNA of the CDR3 is TGCAGTGCTGGACTAGCGGGGGGGCTTAGCACAGATACGCAGTATTTT. Translation: CSAGLAGGLSTDTQYF.

This chain uses TRBV29-1 with TRBJ2-3; the D gene is possibly TRBD2 (6 bases). Germline CDR1 reads SQVTM; CDR2 reads ANQGSEA. The CDR3 totals 13 residues. CDR3 coding DNA: TGCAGTTTTAAACCCGGGACTTTAGATACGCAGTATTTT. It is translated as CSFKPGTLDTQYF.

This clonotype was found a few times. The chain is built from TRBV6-1 and TRBJ2-3, with D uncertain. The CDR3 is 14 residues long. V lost 4 bases to trimming and J lost 2 bases, with 10 bases between them. Germline loops: CDR1 MNHNS, CDR2 SASEGT. CDR3 sequence reads: CASSVRGPTDTQYF. CDR3 sequence (DNA): TGTGCCAGCAGTGTTCGTGGTCCCACAGATACGCAGTATTTT.